What follows are 13 T cell receptor beta chains derived from one specimen sequenced in a study of blood T cell repertoires in COVID-19. TCRdb's table, derived via immunoSEQ multiplex PCR, lists solely in-frame clones and lacks some. The repertoire holds 270,000 or so clones, with more than 65% as singletons. Sequences were obtained from PBMCs or T cells enriched from blood (not recorded which). These receptors all come from a man aged 45-65 years who had recovered from COVID-19.

The chain links TRBV9 to TRBJ2-3; 8 positions agree with TRBD2. V lost 5 bases, J lost 2 bases, and 4 bases stayed unmatched. CDR3 length equals 14 residues. Germline lookup yields CDR1 SGDLS and CDR2 YYNGEE. The CDR3 nucleotides read TGTGCCAGCAGTATGACTAGCGACACAGATACGCAGTATTTT. It specifies CASSMTSDTDTQYF.

This chain links TRBV27 with TRBJ1-4; D unresolved. Germline V gene data show CDR1 as MNHEY and CDR2 as SMNVEV (reference sequence). The CDR3 is 13 residues long. Trimming shortened V by 5 bases and J by 3 bases, and 7 bases separated the two germline ends. The CDR3 DNA follows: TGTGCCAGCAGTCCGGACTCTAATGAAAAACTGTTTTTT. Translating gives CASSPDSNEKLFF.

The chain is built from TRBV3-1 (or the pseudogene TRBV3-2) and TRBJ1-6; D possibly corresponds to TRBD1 (5 bases). This CDR3 is built from 15 residues. Trimming pared 4 bases from V and 3 bases from J, leaving 10 bases between. Germline CDR1 reads LGHDT; CDR2 reads YNNKEL (reference sequence). The CDR3 DNA follows: TGTGCCAGCAGCCTAAACAGGAACTATAATTCACCCCTCCACTTT. It yields the protein CASSLNRNYNSPLHF.

CDR3 sequence (DNA): TGCGCCAGCAGGTCTAGCGGGGGACTTACTACCTACGAGCAGTACTTC. This sequence encodes CASRSSGGLTTYEQYF. The genes are TRBV5-1 and TRBJ2-7, with TRBD2 identical over 10 bases. Germline assignment: CDR1 SGHRS and CDR2 YFSETQ. V shed 5 bases, J shed 2 bases, and the junction held 10 bases outside the gene matches. The CDR3 runs to 16 residues.

This chain links TRBV30 with TRBJ1-6; 11 positions match TRBD1. CDR1 GTSNPN and CDR2 SVGIG come from the germline V gene (reference sequence). This CDR3 has 15 residues. V trimming: 5 bases; J trimming: 9 bases; junction bases outside the gene matches: 9. The CDR3 DNA reads TGTGCCTGGCAAAGGGACAGGGGGGTGAGTTCACCCCTCCACTTT. It yields the protein CAWQRDRGVSSPLHF.

The V call is TRBV6-6, the J call TRBJ1-5, with no clear D. V lost 4 bases, J lost 3 bases, and 16 bases lay in between. Germline CDR1 is MNHNY and CDR2 is SVGAGI (reference sequence). The CDR3 has 16 amino acids. Here the CDR3 DNA reads TGTGCCAGCAGTTCCCAACGTGAGGGTTCCAATCAGCCCCAGCATTTT. Its translation: CASSSQREGSNQPQHF.

Only one count was recorded for this clone. The V and J genes are TRBV11-3 and TRBJ2-7; 14 bases align to TRBD2. Germline CDR1 and CDR2: SGHNT and YENEEA. The CDR3 totals 16 residues. Germline trimming cut 0 bases from V and 6 bases from J; bases unmatched to any gene: 4. CDR3 DNA: TGTGCCAGCAGCTTAGAGGGACTAGCGGGAGCTCTCGAGCAGTACTTC. The encoded protein is CASSLEGLAGALEQYF.

This clone was seen more than once but under ten times. This rearrangement joins TRBV29-1 to TRBJ2-7, with 7 bases that match TRBD1. Trimming cost V 5 bases and J 2 bases; bases outside gene matches: 6. Germline V lookup: CDR1 SQVTM, CDR2 ANQGSEA. This CDR3 is built from 13 residues. CDR3 sequence (DNA): TGCAGCGTTCTCGGCAGGGGGACCTACGAGCAGTACTTC. This encodes CSVLGRGTYEQYF.

The chain employs TRBV9 and TRBJ2-5, with D maybe TRBD1 (6 bases). This CDR3 region has 15 residues. Looked up from germline, CDR1 is SGDLS and CDR2 is YYNGEE. The V and J ends lost 4 bases and 5 bases respectively, with 18 bases between them. The CDR3 DNA reads as TGTGCCAGCAGCTCCGGACCTCAGCAGGGGGAGACCCAGTACTTC. This gives the protein CASSSGPQQGETQYF. Combining the CDR3 with reference TRBV9 and TRBJ2-5 gives the whole variable domain DSGVTQTPKHLITATGQRVTLRCSPRSGDLSVYWYQQSLDQGLQFLIQYYNGEERAKGNILERFSAQQFPDLHSELNLSSLELGDSALYFCASSSGPQQGETQYFGPGTRLLVL.

V is TRBV28 and J is TRBJ2-7; 12 bases are a match to TRBD1. The CDR3 extends over 15 amino acids. V trimming: 0 bases; J trimming: 5 bases; junction bases outside the gene matches: 2. Germline V gives CDR1 MDHEN, CDR2 SYDVKM. CDR3 nucleotides: TGTGCCAGCAGTTTATGGGGACAGGGGGCGGACGAGCAGTACTTC. This codes for CASSLWGQGADEQYF.

The rearrangement joins TRBV5-3 to TRBJ2-1; 10 nucleotides line up with TRBD2. TRBV5-3 is assigned to the ORF class and has an uncertain function. The CDR3 length is 14 residues. V dropped 4 bases and J dropped 15; count of bases not matched to a gene: 13. The CDR3 bases are TGTGCCAGAAGCCCACGGACTAGCGGACCGCGGCGGTTCTTC. This translates into CARSPRTSGPRRFF.

The CDR3 nucleotides read TGTGCCAGCAGCGACACACTTGGAGCTGAAGCTTTCTTT. This encodes CASSDTLGAEAFF. V usage is TRBV9 and J usage is TRBJ1-1; D unclear. There are 13 residues in the CDR3. The germline V gene has CDR1 SGDLS and CDR2 YYNGEE. V lost 3 bases and J 6 bases, leaving 12 bases between the germline ends.

The genes are TRBV28 and TRBJ2-1; maybe TRBD2 (5 bases). This CDR3 has 15 amino acids. V lost 7 bases and J lost 7, with 20 bases in between. Germline V CDR1 and CDR2: MDHEN, SYDVKM. In DNA form, the CDR3 reads TGTGCCAGCATCGGGTCGGGGTTCGTATTGAATGAGCAGTTCTTC. It codes for CASIGSGFVLNEQFF. Full variable domain (rest looked up from reference TRBV28 and TRBJ2-1): DVKVTQSSRYLVKRTGEKVFLECVQDMDHENMFWYRQDPGLGLRLIYFSYDVKMKEKGDIPEGYSVSREKKERFSLILESASTNQTSMYLCASIGSGFVLNEQFFGPGTRLTVL.